These 29 T cell receptor beta chains share one sample of origin, sequenced in a study of T cell repertoires in cytomegalovirus infection. Which antigens these TCRs recognize remains unknown. TCRdb re-called the reads with MiXCR, one entry per CDR3 protein. The sample holds a few hundred thousand distinct CDR3 sequences, under 45% seen once. The material sequenced was cultured PBMCs, taken from culture after CMV antigen stimulation. The receptors derive from a human donor in good health (CMV status not recorded). Some clones in this sample may be carry-over from other donors' samples.

This clonotype came up a few times. The rearrangement links TRBV7-2 to TRBJ2-7; D is possibly TRBD1 (5 bases). Trimming shortened V by 2 bases and J by 3 bases, and 8 bases separated the two germline ends. CDR1 is SGHTA and CDR2 is FQGNSA in the germline V gene. CDR3 length: 13 residues. CDR3 sequence reads: CASSLSTVYEQYF. In nucleotides, the CDR3 is TGTGCCAGCAGCTTATCGACAGTCTACGAGCAGTACTTC.

The chain combines TRBV10-3 with TRBJ2-7; D is perhaps TRBD1 or TRBD2 (5 bases each). The CDR3 loop spans 17 amino acids. CDR1 is ENHRY and CDR2 is SYGVKD in the germline V gene. Between the trimmed V and J ends, which lost 4 bases and 2 bases, there was a span of 21 bases. CDR3: CAISVGDVFREPYEQYF. CDR3 nucleotides: TGTGCCATCAGTGTGGGGGATGTTTTTCGGGAACCCTACGAGCAGTACTTC.

Remarks on this clonotype: This may come from a read error, since a much larger clone is one base off. V and J are TRBV7-2 and TRBJ1-1; a weak D match, TRBD1 (6 bases). Germline values: CDR1 SGHTA, CDR2 FQGNSA. The CDR3 extends over 14 amino acids. V lost 5 bases and J 4 bases, leaving 14 bases between the germline ends. The CDR3 nucleotides read TGTGCCAGCAGCCGGGACATTGGAGTCACTGAAGCTTTCTTT. The encoded protein is CASSRDIGVTEAFF.

This chain joins TRBV2 and TRBJ2-5; 11 bases align to TRBD2. J gave up 14 bases and V 2 bases, and 7 bases lay outside the gene matches. Germline V CDR1 and CDR2: SNHLY, FYNNEI. CDR3 length equals 13 residues. The CDR3 protein is CASSERLAGPPYF. The CDR3 DNA sequence: TGTGCCAGCAGTGAAAGACTAGCGGGGCCCCCCTACTTC.

The chain is built from TRBV12-3 or TRBV12-4 and TRBJ2-7; D is ambiguous. Trimming stripped 6 bases from V and 2 bases from J, with 14 bases between. CDR3 length: 14 amino acids. The CDR3 nucleotides read TGTGCCAGCAGGGGCCGGGCCCTAACCTACGAGCAGTACTTC. Amino acids: CASRGRALTYEQYF.

The sample holds many counts of this clonotype. The chain combines TRBV4-3 with TRBJ2-5; 7 bases agree with TRBD2. CDR3 length equals 16 residues. CDR1 and CDR2 from the germline V gene are LGHNA and YSLEER. V lost 4 bases, J lost 5 bases, and 13 bases stayed unmatched. CDR3 coding DNA: TGCGCCAGCAGCCCAGGACGGCGGGAGTCGGGGGAGACCCAGTACTTC. Encoded protein: CASSPGRRESGETQYF.

The chain combines TRBV7-6 with TRBJ2-7; D possibly corresponds to TRBD1 (6 bases). The CDR3 is 14 residues long. Trimming pared 4 bases from V and 0 bases from J, leaving 10 bases between. Germline-derived CDR1 and CDR2 are SGHVS and FNYEAQ. The CDR3 nucleotides read TGTGCCAGCAGCTCCGACAGGAACTCCTACGAGCAGTACTTC. It encodes CASSSDRNSYEQYF. The variable domain in full, with the rest retrieved from reference TRBV7-6 and TRBJ2-7, is GAGVSQSPRYKVTKRGQDVALRCDPISGHVSLYWYRQALGQGPEFLTYFNYEAQQDKSGLPNDRFSAERPEGSISTLTIQRTEQRDSAMYRCASSSDRNSYEQYFGPGTRLTVT.

This clonotype has more than one count but fewer than ten. The chain employs TRBV2 and TRBJ2-2, with no clear D. The CDR3 is 15 residues long. V dropped 5 bases and J dropped 2 bases, with 12 bases sitting between them. CDR1 SNHLY and CDR2 FYNNEI come from the germline V gene. Here the CDR3 DNA reads TGTGCCAGCAGTCGAGACAACCTTAACACCGGGGAGCTGTTTTTT. Translated, it gives CASSRDNLNTGELFF.

The rearrangement links TRBV6-6 to TRBJ2-1; D possibly corresponds to TRBD2 (6 bases). The CDR3 length is 14 residues. V was pared by 3 bases and J by 10 bases, with 16 bases between. Germline-derived CDR1 and CDR2 are MNHNY and SVGAGI (reference sequence). CDR3 sequence: CASSYGRRDGEQFF. As DNA, the CDR3 is TGTGCCAGCAGTTATGGGCGGCGGGATGGGGAGCAGTTCTTC.

The CDR3 DNA sequence: TGTGCCAGCAGAGCGACAGGGGGCGATGAGACCCAGTACTTC. Translation: CASRATGGDETQYF. The gene calls are TRBV6-2 or TRBV6-3 and TRBJ2-5; 10 bases are a match to TRBD1. V shed 6 bases and J 5 bases; nucleotides not matched to a gene: 6. Germline values: CDR1 MNHEY, CDR2 SVGEGT. The CDR3 is 14 residues long.

The rearrangement links TRBV6-2 or TRBV6-3 to TRBJ2-2, with D perhaps TRBD2 (5 bases). The V gene's germline CDR1 is MNHEY and CDR2 SVGEGT. V lost 6 bases and J 6 bases, leaving 17 bases between the germline ends. CDR3 length: 15 residues. The CDR3 loop is CASSPLVKLPGELFF. CDR3 coding DNA: TGTGCCAGCAGCCCACTAGTTAAACTTCCCGGGGAGCTGTTTTTT.

This chain links TRBV5-1 with TRBJ1-4, with D maybe TRBD1 (5 bases). The germline CDR1 and CDR2 sequences are SGHRS and YFSETQ. The V end lost 4 bases, the J end lost 9 bases, and 16 bases lay between the germline ends. The CDR3 runs to 14 residues. The CDR3 spells CASSPAGPTQKLFF. In DNA form, the CDR3 reads TGCGCCAGCAGCCCGGCGGGGCCGACCCAAAAACTGTTTTTT.

This clonotype has only a few counts. This CDR3 reads CASSEWNRGNQPQHF. The CDR3 DNA follows: TGTGCCAGCAGTGAATGGAACAGGGGGAATCAGCCCCAGCATTTT. The gene calls are TRBV6-1 and TRBJ1-5; the match to TRBD1 covers 8 bases. CDR1 is MNHNS and CDR2 is SASEGT in the germline V gene. This CDR3 has 15 residues. V was clipped by 2 bases and J by 4 bases; unmatched bases: 4.

CDR3 DNA: TGTGCCAGCAGCTTAGGCCGGACTAGCGGGGGTCTCCGGTACTTC. Its protein product is CASSLGRTSGGLRYF. The genes are TRBV7-2 and TRBJ2-4; 13 positions agree with TRBD2. This CDR3 has 15 amino acids. V lost 1 base, J lost 15 bases, and 9 bases stayed unmatched. Germline V gene sequence: CDR1 SGHTA, CDR2 FQGNSA. The whole variable domain, filled in from reference TRBV7-2 and TRBJ2-4, reads GAGVSQSPSNKVTEKGKDVELRCDPISGHTALYWYRQSLGQGLEFLIYFQGNSAPDKSGLPSDRFSAERTGGSVSTLTIQRTQQEDSAVYLCASSLGRTSGGLRYFGAGTRLSVL.

The V and J genes are TRBV7-8 and TRBJ2-2; tentative D call: TRBD1 (5 bases). The V gene lost 4 bases and the J gene lost 1 base, with 10 bases spanning the gap. The CDR3 extends over 15 amino acids. Germline V gives CDR1 SGHVS, CDR2 FQNEAQ. In DNA, the CDR3 is TGTGCCAGCAGCTCGACAACAGGGAACACCGGGGAGCTGTTTTTT. This sequence encodes CASSSTTGNTGELFF.

The chain is built from TRBV20-1 and TRBJ1-5; the D is unclear. The germline CDR1 and CDR2 sequences are DFQATT and SNEGSKA (reference sequence). The CDR3 is 14 residues long. V lost 5 bases and J 0 bases, leaving 11 bases between the germline ends. The CDR3: CSASEVVSNQPQHF. The CDR3 DNA is TGCAGTGCTTCGGAGGTCGTTAGCAATCAGCCCCAGCATTTT.

This clonotype was counted a few times. The V gene is TRBV7-8, the J gene TRBJ2-7; tentatively, D is TRBD2 (6 bases). Germline CDR1 SGHVS, CDR2 FQNEAQ. V lost 1 base and J 3 bases, leaving 10 bases between the germline ends. The CDR3 has 14 amino acids. Here the CDR3 DNA reads TGTGCCAGCAGCTTAGAAGCGGGCCTCTACGAGCAGTACTTC. This translates into CASSLEAGLYEQYF.

This chain uses TRBV6-2 or TRBV6-3 with TRBJ1-1; maybe TRBD1 (5 bases). Germline CDR1 reads MNHEY; CDR2 reads SVGEGT. V was shortened by 6 bases and J by 8 bases, with 13 bases between the two germline ends. This CDR3 is built from 12 residues. CDR3 residues: CASSRPTVEAFF. Written as DNA, the CDR3 is TGTGCCAGCAGCAGGCCGACAGTAGAAGCTTTCTTT.

This clonotype was counted only a few times. This chain links TRBV10-3 with TRBJ1-5, with 9 bases lining up with TRBD1. Unmatched junction bases numbered 3, after V lost 0 bases and J lost 6 bases. This CDR3 comprises 15 residues. Germline-derived CDR1 and CDR2 are ENHRY and SYGVKD. CDR3 sequence reads: CAISESGTGFQPQHF. The CDR3 DNA reads TGTGCCATCAGTGAGTCGGGGACAGGGTTTCAGCCCCAGCATTTT.

This clonotype was detected a few times. The chain is built from TRBV5-4 and TRBJ2-1; D may be TRBD1 (6 bases). V was clipped by 3 bases and J by 2 bases, with 18 bases between them. Germline assignment: CDR1 SGHNT and CDR2 YYREEE (reference sequence). CDR3 length: 17 amino acids. The CDR3 sequence is CASSSMVGTRTYNEQFF. In nucleotides, the CDR3 is TGTGCCAGCAGCTCGATGGTGGGGACAAGAACCTACAATGAGCAGTTCTTC.

There are a few counts of this clonotype. The chain recombines TRBV7-6 with TRBJ2-1, with D perhaps being TRBD1 or TRBD2 (5 bases each). The CDR3 covers 15 residues. V lost 4 bases to trimming and J lost 1 base, with 11 bases between them. Germline V CDR1 and CDR2: SGHVS, FNYEAQ. CDR3 DNA: TGTGCCAGCAGCTCCGAGGGGAGTTCCTACAATGAGCAGTTCTTC. Its translation: CASSSEGSSYNEQFF.

The chain carries TRBV7-8 and TRBJ1-6; tentatively, D is TRBD1 (5 bases). This CDR3 contains 15 residues. Germline-derived CDR1 and CDR2 are SGHVS and FQNEAQ. Trimming removed 5 bases from V and 7 bases from J, with 15 bases in between. CDR3 DNA: TGTGCCAGCAGCCTTTCCCGGGACGGCAATTCACCCCTCCACTTT. Amino acids: CASSLSRDGNSPLHF.

This clonotype has a handful of counts. CDR3 sequence (DNA): TGTGCCAGCAGCTTAGTGGGGGGTGGGCTCTACGAGCAGTACTTC. It encodes CASSLVGGGLYEQYF. The rearrangement joins TRBV7-2 to TRBJ2-7, with D perhaps matching TRBD2 (6 bases). The length of the CDR3 is 15 residues. V was shortened by 1 base and J by 3 bases, with 13 bases between the two germline ends. Per germline, CDR1 SGHTA and CDR2 FQGNSA. Variable domain in full (rest from reference TRBV7-2 and TRBJ2-7): GAGVSQSPSNKVTEKGKDVELRCDPISGHTALYWYRQSLGQGLEFLIYFQGNSAPDKSGLPSDRFSAERTGGSVSTLTIQRTQQEDSAVYLCASSLVGGGLYEQYFGPGTRLTVT.

The chain has TRBV7-9 and TRBJ2-2; D is unresolved. This CDR3 is 14 amino acids long. CDR1 is SEHNR and CDR2 is FQNEAQ in the germline V gene (reference sequence). V shed 1 base and J shed 3 bases, with 6 bases lying between them. The CDR3 DNA reads TGTGCCAGCAGCTTAGTTCTCCACACCGGGGAGCTGTTTTTT. This gives the protein CASSLVLHTGELFF. Full variable domain (missing parts from reference TRBV7-9 and TRBJ2-2): DTGVSQNPRHKITKRGQNVTFRCDPISEHNRLYWYRQTLGQGPEFLTYFQNEAQLEKSRLLSDRFSAERPKGSFSTLEIQRTEQGDSAMYLCASSLVLHTGELFFGEGSRLTVL.

The V gene is TRBV5-1, the J gene TRBJ2-1; 7 nucleotides agree with TRBD2. The ends lost 4 bases at V and 3 bases at J; junction bases unmatched: 7. This CDR3 region has 15 residues. Germline CDR1 and CDR2: SGHRS and YFSETQ. CDR3 nucleotide sequence: TGCGCCAGCAGCCTTTACTCGGGGGGCTACAATGAGCAGTTCTTC. Its protein product is CASSLYSGGYNEQFF.

This clonotype appeared a few times. This chain uses TRBV7-8 with TRBJ1-4; D remains unclear. Trimming removed 2 bases from V and 7 bases from J, with 14 bases in between. CDR1 SGHVS and CDR2 FQNEAQ come from the germline V gene. This CDR3 spans 15 amino acids. CDR3 residues: CASSLLSGLGEKLFF. CDR3 in DNA: TGTGCCAGCAGCTTATTATCGGGTTTGGGTGAAAAACTGTTTTTT. The full variable domain, rest sourced from reference TRBV7-8 and TRBJ1-4, is GAGVSQSPRYKVAKRGQDVALRCDPISGHVSLFWYQQALGQGPEFLTYFQNEAQLDKSGLPSDRFFAERPEGSVSTLKIQRTQQEDSAVYLCASSLLSGLGEKLFFGSGTQLSVL.

The chain employs TRBV6-1 and TRBJ1-1, with 8 bases aligning to TRBD1. Germline V gene sequence: CDR1 MNHNS, CDR2 SASEGT. The CDR3 is 13 residues long. With V trimmed by 6 bases and J by 6 bases, 6 bases remained unmatched. The CDR3 DNA is TGTGCCAGCAGAGAAACAGGGGGAGCTGAAGCTTTCTTT. It is translated as CASRETGGAEAFF.

The V gene is TRBV11-2, the J gene TRBJ2-1, with TRBD2 matching over 12 bases. Germline values: CDR1 SGHAT, CDR2 FQNNGV. After removal of 5 bases from V and 1 base from J, the junction contained 9 bases not matched to a gene. CDR3 length: 18 residues. CDR3 DNA sequence: TGTGCCAGCAGCACCCTAGCGGGGGGGATCGGATCCTACAATGAGCAGTTCTTC. Encoded protein: CASSTLAGGIGSYNEQFF.

The chain has TRBV19 and TRBJ2-1; D uncertain. Per the germline V gene, CDR1 is LNHDA and CDR2 is SQIVND (reference sequence). This CDR3 has 13 amino acids. V was trimmed by 7 bases and J by 5 bases, leaving 12 bases between them. In nucleotides, the CDR3 is TGTGCCAGTAAAGGCCCTTACCACAATGAGCAGTTCTTC. It encodes CASKGPYHNEQFF.